The clone carrying this T cell receptor beta chain appeared many times. Its antigen is not known. V was shortened by 2 bases and J by 0 bases, with 10 bases between the two germline ends. This CDR3 is built from 15 residues. CDR1 and CDR2 (germline): DFQATT, SNEGSKA (reference sequence). Authors of the study amplified TCR beta CDR3 regions from RNA transcripts. Initially, a first-round RT-PCR of the TCR CDR3 employed the HTBI primer set. TCRdb reprocessed the multiplex PCR reads with MiXCR, giving one entry per CDR3 protein. The sample has about 360,000 distinct CDR3 sequences, under 15% seen once. The data originate from a study of T cells in Graves' hyperthyroidism and ophthalmopathy. Study-wide findings and caveats: Blood also showed most of the thyroid clonotypes that were expanded above 0.001.

The rearrangement joins TRBV20-1 to TRBJ1-4; no definite D call. This clonotype originated in a woman between 18 and 30 years old with Graves' hyperthyroidism. The sequencing sample was made of blood. This CDR3 reads CSARPAASTNEKLFF. In DNA, the CDR3 is TGCAGTGCTAGACCCGCAGCCTCAACTAATGAAAAACTGTTTTTT.